The rows below give T cell receptor beta chains drawn from one sample of a study of spatial heterogeneity in lung cancer. TCRdb processed the 5' RACE reads anew with MiXCR; each CDR3 protein has one entry. The repertoire holds about 100,000 distinct CDR3 sequences, 4.4% seen once, with 21% in the top ten. Sequencing was performed on lung tumor tissue, taken at surgery. These receptors all stem from a male donor with early-stage non-small cell lung cancer. Each CDR3 is given with its conserved first and last residue. A D gene is named only where the DNA matches it firmly. A row's size may be missing; if present it is once, few, many or a size class.

d_call | clone_size | j_call | v_call | cdr3_aa | cdr3_nt
TRBD2 | many | TRBJ2-7 | TRBV19 | CASSRGLAGIYEQYF | TGTGCCAGTAGTAGGGGACTAGCGGGAATTTACGAGCAGTACTTC
NA | NA | TRBJ1-2 | TRBV7-9 | CASSLAAINYGYTF | TGTGCCAGCAGCTTAGCTGCTATTAACTATGGCTACACCTTC
NA | many | TRBJ1-5 | TRBV4-1 | CASSQTSLGINQPQHF | TGCGCCAGCAGCCAAACGAGCCTGGGGATCAATCAGCCCCAGCATTTT
NA | NA | TRBJ2-6 | TRBV28 | CASSLGNWRGGSGANVLTF | TGTGCCAGCAGTTTAGGTAACTGGAGAGGGGGCTCTGGGGCCAACGTCCTGACTTTC
TRBD1 | few | TRBJ1-1 | TRBV12-3/TRBV12-4 | CASSLATGGTEAFF | TGTGCCAGCAGTTTAGCGACAGGGGGCACTGAAGCTTTCTTT
TRBD1 | many | TRBJ2-7 | TRBV28 | CASSVPGQGDREQYF | TGTGCCAGCAGTGTACCCGGACAGGGAGACCGCGAGCAGTACTTC
TRBD1 | few | TRBJ2-7 | TRBV28 | CASSWGTGAYEQYF | TGTGCCAGCAGTTGGGGGACAGGAGCCTACGAGCAGTACTTC
NA | many | TRBJ2-7 | TRBV28 | CASSLCEQYF | TGTGCCAGCAGTTTATGCGAGCAGTACTTC
NA | many | TRBJ2-1 | TRBV5-1 | CASSSRGYDSYNEQFF | TGCGCCAGCAGCTCTCGGGGATACGACTCCTACAATGAGCAGTTCTTC
TRBD2 | many | TRBJ2-1 | TRBV28 | CASSLSGRANEQFF | TGTGCCAGCAGTCTTAGCGGGAGAGCCAATGAGCAGTTCTTC
NA | few | TRBJ2-3 | TRBV3-1 | CASSQGPTDTQYF | TGTGCCAGCAGCCAGGGTCCCACAGATACGCAGTATTTT
NA | many | TRBJ2-3 | TRBV28 | CASSFEPQDPSTDTQYF | TGTGCCAGCAGTTTTGAACCCCAGGATCCTAGCACAGATACGCAGTATTTT
NA | many | TRBJ2-3 | TRBV5-1 | CASSLVGLSTDTQYF | TGCGCCAGCAGCTTGGTTGGGCTCAGCACAGATACGCAGTATTTT
NA | many | TRBJ1-5 | TRBV28 | CASSFPQTGSNQPQHF | TGTGCCAGCAGTTTCCCACAGACAGGTAGCAATCAGCCCCAGCATTTT
TRBD2 | many | TRBJ2-2 | TRBV6-5 | CASSLLAGANTGELFF | TGTGCCAGCAGTTTACTAGCGGGAGCGAACACCGGGGAGCTGTTTTTT
TRBD2 | many | TRBJ2-1 | TRBV7-9 | CASSLALIAGGPSSYNEQFF | TGTGCCAGCAGCTTAGCTCTGATAGCGGGAGGCCCTAGCTCCTACAATGAGCAGTTCTTC
NA | NA | TRBJ2-7 | TRBV28 | CASSLEGPYEQYF | TGTGCCAGCAGTTTAGAGGGACCCTACGAGCAGTACTTC
NA | many | TRBJ1-4 | TRBV6-1 | CASYDAGLPTRKLFF | TGTGCCAGTTATGACGCAGGCCTCCCTACCCGGAAACTGTTTTTT
TRBD1 | many | TRBJ2-5 | TRBV6-5 | CASRETGTETQYF | TGTGCCAGCAGGGAGACAGGGACAGAGACCCAGTACTTC
NA | NA | TRBJ1-5 | TRBV6-1 | CASSEGNPQPQHF | TGTGCCAGCAGTGAAGGGAACCCTCAGCCCCAGCATTTT
NA | many | TRBJ2-3 | TRBV7-9 | CASSLATYKDTQYF | TGTGCCAGCAGCTTAGCTACTTATAAAGATACGCAGTATTTT
NA | many | TRBJ1-5 | TRBV25-1 | CASSEGQGHRYF | TGTGCCAGCAGTGAGGGTCAGGGGCACCGGTATTTT
TRBD2 | NA | TRBJ2-5 | TRBV4-1 | CASSQGTRGVETQYF | TGCGCCAGCAGCCAAGGGACTAGAGGGGTGGAGACCCAGTACTTC
NA | many | TRBJ2-7 | TRBV29-1 | CSVVGEEDYEQYF | TGCAGCGTTGTCGGGGAGGAGGACTACGAGCAGTACTTC
TRBD1 | many | TRBJ1-5 | TRBV15 | CATSRGFTGQGSGQPQHF | TGTGCCACCAGCAGGGGGTTTACAGGACAGGGCTCGGGTCAGCCCCAGCATTTT
NA | many | TRBJ1-2 | TRBV11-3 | CASSFRERGYTF | TGTGCCAGCAGCTTTAGGGAGCGCGGCTACACCTTC
NA | many | TRBJ1-1 | TRBV12-3/TRBV12-4 | CASSRVYRSAGDTEAFF | TGTGCCAGCAGCCGCGTTTATCGGTCAGCTGGGGACACTGAAGCTTTCTTT
TRBD2 | few | TRBJ2-7 | TRBV6-1 | CASSEKGSGSWEQYF | TGTGCCAGCAGTGAAAAGGGTAGCGGGAGTTGGGAGCAGTACTTC
TRBD1 | many | TRBJ1-5 | TRBV6-5 | CASSGTGSQPQHF | TGTGCCAGCAGTGGGACAGGGAGTCAGCCCCAGCATTTT
TRBD1 | many | TRBJ2-5 | TRBV29-1 | CSAKPGQVGETQYF | TGCAGCGCCAAGCCGGGACAGGTAGGAGAGACCCAGTACTTC
NA | many | TRBJ1-5 | TRBV11-2 | CASSFEPSLAQHF | TGTGCCAGCAGCTTCGAGCCTTCCTTGGCCCAGCATTTT